This T cell receptor beta chain is from a study of blood T cell repertoires in COVID-19. In the study overall: Sites across the United States, Italy and Spain contributed samples from acute and convalescent COVID-19. PBMCs, B-cell-depleted T cells, or T cells provided the cDNA or gDNA that made up the material.

The V and J ends lost 4 bases and 4 bases respectively, with 17 bases between them. The CDR3 length is 15 residues. CDR1 is SGHRS, CDR2 YFSETQ, per germline. As processed by the authors: Reference gene primers were amplified, and this amplification served to estimate nucleated cell counts. Assay: immunoSEQ multiplex PCR; the TCRdb copy retains only in-frame clones and omits some. Clone size and V and J calls were adopted from that table, with D and trimming inferred from the DNA. The table records roughly 410,000 clones, about 91% of them present only once. The specimen sequenced was peripheral blood. The TCR was taken from a woman in her thirties or forties with COVID-19, enrolled during active disease. The V call is TRBV5-1, the J call TRBJ1-1, with D perhaps matching TRBD1 (5 bases). The CDR3 DNA reads as TGCGCCAGCAGCCCGGTGGGGGGTGGAGGCACTGAAGCTTTCTTT. Translation gives CASSPVGGGGTEAFF.